Listed below are T cell receptor beta chains from one sample, sequenced in a study of shared clonotypes between healthy human individuals. Using immunoSEQ multiplex PCR, the repertoire was profiled, and TCRdb retains in-frame clones only, with some absent. The sample lists around 2.5 million clones, roughly 93% seen once, with around 0.4% in the top ten. The specimen sequenced was naive CD4+ T cells from PBMCs. All receptors come from a man aged 18 to 29 in good health. Some clones in this sample may be carry-over from other donors' samples. CDR3s include the opening cysteine and the closing phenylalanine or tryptophan. A D gene is named only where the DNA matches it firmly. Clone size is given for some rows only: seen once, a few or many times, or a class if the clone is expanded.

j_call: TRBJ2-5
v_call: TRBV30
clone_size: few
d_call: .
cdr3_nt: TGTGCCTGGAGAAACTTCGGAGAGACCCAGTACTTC
cdr3_aa: CAWRNFGETQYF

j_call: TRBJ1-2
v_call: TRBV30
clone_size: .
d_call: TRBD1
cdr3_nt: TGTGCCTGGAAAAGGCAGGGGGCTGGCTATGGCTACACCTTC
cdr3_aa: CAWKRQGAGYGYTF

j_call: TRBJ2-1
v_call: TRBV5-1
clone_size: once
d_call: .
cdr3_nt: TGCGCCAGCAGAGGGGGAAAGGAGCAGTTCTTC
cdr3_aa: CASRGGKEQFF

j_call: TRBJ1-1
v_call: TRBV7-2
clone_size: .
d_call: .
cdr3_nt: TGTGCCAGCAGCCGAGCCTGGGTCGCTGGTGAAGCTTTCTTT
cdr3_aa: CASSRAWVAGEAFF

j_call: TRBJ1-6
v_call: TRBV14
clone_size: .
d_call: .
cdr3_nt: TGTGCCAGCAGCAAGGAGAAGGGTTCACCCCTCCACTTT
cdr3_aa: CASSKEKGSPLHF

j_call: TRBJ2-7
v_call: TRBV6-1
clone_size: once
d_call: .
cdr3_nt: TGTGCCAGCAGTACACACAGCACACGAAACTACGAGCAGTACTTC
cdr3_aa: CASSTHSTRNYEQYF

j_call: TRBJ2-2
v_call: TRBV6-4
clone_size: once
d_call: TRBD2
cdr3_nt: TGTGCCAGCAGTGAACAAGCGGGAGGATCCGGGGAGCTGTTTTTT
cdr3_aa: CASSEQAGGSGELFF

j_call: TRBJ1-5
v_call: TRBV6-6
clone_size: .
d_call: TRBD1
cdr3_nt: TGTGCCAGCAGTGGGTTCGGGACAGGGGTTTCTCAGCCCCAGCATTTT
cdr3_aa: CASSGFGTGVSQPQHF

j_call: TRBJ2-7
v_call: TRBV21-1
clone_size: .
d_call: .
cdr3_nt: TGTGCCAGCAGCCAAAAGCGACTAGCGGGCCTCTACGAGCAGTACTTC
cdr3_aa: CASSQKRLAGLYEQYF

j_call: TRBJ2-1
v_call: TRBV5-4
clone_size: .
d_call: TRBD1
cdr3_nt: TGTGCCAGCAGCGTTGACAGGGGGAGCTACAATGAGCAGTTCTTC
cdr3_aa: CASSVDRGSYNEQFF

j_call: TRBJ1-2
v_call: TRBV2
clone_size: .
d_call: TRBD1
cdr3_nt: TGTGCCAGCACCCTGACTATGGGACAGGCTCCGTACTTC
cdr3_aa: CASTLTMGQAPYF

j_call: TRBJ1-2
v_call: TRBV7-2
clone_size: .
d_call: .
cdr3_nt: TGTGCCAGCAGCTTAGGAGGGCACCCCAGTAACTATGGCTACACCTTC
cdr3_aa: CASSLGGHPSNYGYTF

j_call: TRBJ2-6
v_call: TRBV4-1
clone_size: .
d_call: .
cdr3_nt: TGCGCCAGCAGCCAACCTGCAGGGTCTGGGGCCAACGTCCTGACTTTC
cdr3_aa: CASSQPAGSGANVLTF

j_call: TRBJ1-2
v_call: TRBV4-3
clone_size: .
d_call: TRBD1
cdr3_nt: TGCGCCAGCAGCCAAACCACAGGGGGAAATGGATATAACTATGGCTACACCTTC
cdr3_aa: CASSQTTGGNGYNYGYTF

j_call: TRBJ1-1
v_call: TRBV5-1
clone_size: .
d_call: TRBD1
cdr3_nt: TGCGCCAGCAGCTTCATCGGGACAGTGTCGGAGAACACTGAAGCTTTCTTT
cdr3_aa: CASSFIGTVSENTEAFF

j_call: TRBJ2-7
v_call: TRBV28
clone_size: .
d_call: .
cdr3_nt: TGTGCCAGCAGTTTATCTAAGTTAGGTAGCTACGAGCAGTACTTC
cdr3_aa: CASSLSKLGSYEQYF

j_call: TRBJ2-7
v_call: TRBV5-1
clone_size: once
d_call: .
cdr3_nt: TGCGCCAGCAGCTTGGGAGGCGGAACCTACGAGCAGTACTTC
cdr3_aa: CASSLGGGTYEQYF

j_call: TRBJ2-7
v_call: TRBV18
clone_size: few
d_call: .
cdr3_nt: TGTGCCAGCTCACGTGTACGCTACGAGCAGTACTTC
cdr3_aa: CASSRVRYEQYF

j_call: TRBJ2-1
v_call: TRBV15
clone_size: .
d_call: TRBD2
cdr3_nt: TGTGCCACCAGCAGAGGAGCGGGGGAAAATGAGCAGTTCTTC
cdr3_aa: CATSRGAGENEQFF

j_call: TRBJ2-5
v_call: TRBV28
clone_size: .
d_call: TRBD1
cdr3_nt: TGTGCCAGCAGTTTGATCGGAGGACAGGGGCAAGAGACCCAGTACTTC
cdr3_aa: CASSLIGGQGQETQYF

j_call: TRBJ2-7
v_call: TRBV28
clone_size: .
d_call: .
cdr3_nt: TGTGCCAGCAGAAGGGACAACACCTACGAGCAGTACTTC
cdr3_aa: CASRRDNTYEQYF

j_call: TRBJ2-1
v_call: TRBV5-5
clone_size: .
d_call: .
cdr3_nt: TGTGCCAGCAGCCCCGCACAGGGTTCCTACAATGAGCAGTTCTTC
cdr3_aa: CASSPAQGSYNEQFF

j_call: TRBJ2-7
v_call: TRBV6-5
clone_size: once
d_call: .
cdr3_nt: TGTGCCAGCAGTTACTCCTTCAATCCTGGGTACGAGCAGTACTTC
cdr3_aa: CASSYSFNPGYEQYF

j_call: TRBJ2-6
v_call: TRBV6-5
clone_size: .
d_call: .
cdr3_nt: TGTGCCAGCAGTTCGACCCATGACCGCGGGGCCAACGTCCTGACTTTC
cdr3_aa: CASSSTHDRGANVLTF

j_call: TRBJ2-4
v_call: TRBV4-1
clone_size: .
d_call: .
cdr3_nt: TGCGCCAGCAGCCAAGATCGCTTTAGTCAGGACATTCAGTACTTC
cdr3_aa: CASSQDRFSQDIQYF

j_call: TRBJ2-7
v_call: TRBV7-2
clone_size: .
d_call: .
cdr3_nt: TGTGCCAGCAGCTTAGAAAGGGGTATCGAGCAGTACTTC
cdr3_aa: CASSLERGIEQYF

j_call: TRBJ1-2
v_call: TRBV7-3
clone_size: .
d_call: .
cdr3_nt: TGTGCCAGCAGCCCCGGAGGGGCGGACTATGGCTACACCTTC
cdr3_aa: CASSPGGADYGYTF

j_call: TRBJ1-3
v_call: TRBV7-9
clone_size: few
d_call: .
cdr3_nt: TGTGCCAGCAGCCAATCAAGCTCTGGAAACACCATATATTTT
cdr3_aa: CASSQSSSGNTIYF

j_call: TRBJ1-5
v_call: TRBV30
clone_size: .
d_call: .
cdr3_nt: TGTGCCTGGAGTGCTGGGAACAATCAGCCCCAGCATTTT
cdr3_aa: CAWSAGNNQPQHF

j_call: TRBJ2-3
v_call: TRBV5-4
clone_size: .
d_call: .
cdr3_nt: TGTGCCAGCAGCTTGGATTGGCGGAGGGCGGGGGATACGCAGTATTTT
cdr3_aa: CASSLDWRRAGDTQYF

j_call: TRBJ1-3
v_call: TRBV4-2
clone_size: .
d_call: TRBD1
cdr3_nt: TGTGCCAGCAGCGCCCAGTCCGACAGGGCTGCTGGAAACACCATATATTTT
cdr3_aa: CASSAQSDRAAGNTIYF

j_call: TRBJ2-3
v_call: TRBV27
clone_size: .
d_call: .
cdr3_nt: TGTGCCAGCAGCCCGGTAGGGAGGCCAGATACGCAGTATTTT
cdr3_aa: CASSPVGRPDTQYF

j_call: TRBJ1-2
v_call: TRBV19
clone_size: .
d_call: .
cdr3_nt: TGTGCCAGTAGTAAAAGGACAGCGGACTATGGCTACACCTTC
cdr3_aa: CASSKRTADYGYTF

j_call: TRBJ2-1
v_call: TRBV10-3
clone_size: .
d_call: TRBD2
cdr3_nt: TGTGCCATCAGTGAGTCGACCCTAGCGGGAGACAATGAGCAGTTCTTC
cdr3_aa: CAISESTLAGDNEQFF

j_call: TRBJ2-1
v_call: TRBV11-3
clone_size: .
d_call: .
cdr3_nt: TGTGCCAGCAGCTTGGACTACAGGGAGGACAATGAGCAGTTCTTC
cdr3_aa: CASSLDYREDNEQFF

j_call: TRBJ2-1
v_call: TRBV28
clone_size: once
d_call: TRBD2
cdr3_nt: TGTGCCAGCAGTTCGCCTGGGAGCGGGAGGACCTATGAGCAGTTCTTC
cdr3_aa: CASSSPGSGRTYEQFF

j_call: TRBJ2-1
v_call: TRBV21-1
clone_size: .
d_call: .
cdr3_nt: TGTGCCAGCAGCAATAATGTTAGCGGGAGTAGGATGTACAATGAGCAGTTCTTC
cdr3_aa: CASSNNVSGSRMYNEQFF

j_call: TRBJ1-4
v_call: TRBV5-1
clone_size: .
d_call: TRBD1
cdr3_nt: TGCGCCAGCAGACCACAGGGGACTAATGAAAAACTGTTTTTT
cdr3_aa: CASRPQGTNEKLFF

j_call: TRBJ2-3
v_call: TRBV7-8
clone_size: once
d_call: TRBD2
cdr3_nt: TGTGCCAGCAGCTCAAGACTAGCGGGAGTCCCAGATACGCAGTATTTT
cdr3_aa: CASSSRLAGVPDTQYF

j_call: TRBJ2-4
v_call: TRBV27
clone_size: .
d_call: .
cdr3_nt: TGTGCCAGCAGTTTAATGGGACAGTTGGCTGGGGGGGCCAAAAACATTCAGTACTTC
cdr3_aa: CASSLMGQLAGGAKNIQYF